Below are 31 T cell receptor beta chains sequenced from a single sample in a study of early stage breast cancer tumors. Sequenced by immunoSEQ multiplex PCR; TCRdb stores in-frame clones only, minus some. Among around 51,000 clones listed, roughly 73% were seen once. Sequencing was performed on blood. These receptors all stem from a person aged 40 to 49 with breast cancer.

The V call is TRBV6-1, the J call TRBJ1-1; no firm D call. V was cut by 6 bases and J by 3 bases, with 8 bases left in between. CDR1 is MNHNS and CDR2 is SASEGT in the germline V gene. This CDR3 region has 12 residues. In nucleotides, the CDR3 is TGTGCCAGCAGGGATTACTACACTGAAGCTTTCTTT. As protein: CASRDYYTEAFF.

The chain joins TRBV18 to TRBJ1-1; D not certain. This CDR3 contains 15 residues. V was shortened by 2 bases and J by 4 bases, with 14 bases between the two germline ends. Germline V gene data show CDR1 as KGHSH and CDR2 as LQKENI. CDR3 loop: CASSPYGGMSTEAFF. The CDR3 DNA reads as TGTGCCAGCTCACCATATGGAGGGATGAGCACTGAAGCTTTCTTT. Full variable domain (rest looked up from reference TRBV18 and TRBJ1-1): NAGVMQNPRHLVRRRGQEARLRCSPMKGHSHVYWYRQLPEEGLKFMVYLQKENIIDESGMPKERFSAEFPKEGPSILRIQQVVRGDSAAYFCASSPYGGMSTEAFFGQGTRLTVV.

This sequence joins TRBV2 and TRBJ2-3, with D possibly being TRBD2 (6 bases). V lost 1 base and J lost 5, with 13 bases in between. This CDR3 contains 15 residues. Germline-derived CDR1 and CDR2 are SNHLY and FYNNEI. CDR3 protein: CASSEGRAGRDTQYF. CDR3 in DNA: TGTGCCAGCAGTGAAGGGCGGGCCGGGAGAGATACGCAGTATTTT.

The rearrangement joins TRBV10-3 to TRBJ2-7; D not resolved. The CDR3 loop spans 13 amino acids. Per the germline V gene, CDR1 is ENHRY and CDR2 is SYGVKD. With 8 bases removed from V and 1 base from J, the gap between germline ends came to 12 bases. CDR3 coding DNA: TGTGCCATCGGAATACAGAAATCCTACGAGCAGTACTTC. Translating gives CAIGIQKSYEQYF.

This sequence joins TRBV7-9 and TRBJ2-7, with 10 bases matching TRBD2. The CDR3 runs to 15 residues. Germline V gene lookup returns CDR1 SEHNR and CDR2 FQNEAQ (reference sequence). Trimming at V came to 1 base and at J to 3 bases, leaving 3 bases not matched to a gene. The DNA of the CDR3 is TGTGCCAGCAGCTTAGGGGGACTAGCGCTCTACGAGCAGTACTTC. As protein: CASSLGGLALYEQYF.

V is TRBV11-2 and J is TRBJ2-7; the D gene is possibly TRBD1 (5 bases). Germline lookup yields CDR1 SGHAT and CDR2 FQNNGV. V dropped 6 bases and J dropped 1 base, with 10 bases sitting between them. This CDR3 has 13 amino acids. CDR3 nucleotides: TGTGCCAGCAGGGGGCAATCTTCCTACGAGCAGTACTTC. Protein sequence: CASRGQSSYEQYF.

This clone has only a few counts. V and J are TRBV2 and TRBJ2-1, with D possibly being TRBD2 (6 bases). V shed 3 bases and J shed 8 bases, with 14 bases lying between them. This CDR3 has 14 amino acids. Per germline, CDR1 SNHLY and CDR2 FYNNEI. The CDR3 DNA sequence: TGTGCCAGCAGTGAGAGGCGGGGTGAGGATGAGCAGTTCTTC. It codes for CASSERRGEDEQFF. Full variable domain (outside the CDR3, taken from reference TRBV2 and TRBJ2-1): EPEVTQTPSHQVTQMGQEVILRCVPISNHLYFYWYRQILGQKVEFLVSFYNNEISEKSEIFDDQFSVERPDGSNFTLKIRSTKLEDSAMYFCASSERRGEDEQFFGPGTRLTVL.

J is TRBJ1-4 and V is TRBV7-2; D is possibly TRBD1 (5 bases). The V end lost 3 bases, the J end lost 5 bases, and 16 bases lay between the germline ends. Germline V gene lookup returns CDR1 SGHTA and CDR2 FQGNSA. CDR3 size: 16 residues. This CDR3 is CASSFQTGEGNEKLFF. CDR3 DNA sequence: TGTGCCAGCAGCTTTCAAACAGGAGAGGGGAATGAAAAACTGTTTTTT.

The V and J genes are TRBV7-4 and TRBJ1-5; maybe TRBD1 (5 bases). Germline V lookup: CDR1 SGHVT, CDR2 SQSDAQ. Trimming took 4 bases from V and 5 from J, leaving 21 bases between them. The CDR3 has 17 amino acids. CDR3 residues: CASSSEPPTRGYQPQHF. In DNA, the CDR3 is TGTGCCAGCAGCTCAGAGCCCCCGACAAGGGGTTATCAGCCCCAGCATTTT.

The chain combines TRBV6-6 with TRBJ2-5; D gene unclear. Germline CDR1 is MNHNY and CDR2 is SVGAGI (reference sequence). With 4 bases removed from V and 5 bases from J, the gap between germline ends came to 14 bases. The CDR3 contains 14 residues. This CDR3 is CASSSTGFRETQYF. CDR3 bases: TGTGCCAGCAGTTCCACGGGTTTTCGGGAGACCCAGTACTTC.

The CDR3 loop reads CASSAGVETQYF. CDR3 in DNA: TGTGCCAGCAGCGCGGGGGTAGAGACCCAGTACTTC. The chain combines TRBV13 with TRBJ2-5, with TRBD2 matching over 7 bases. Germline CDR1 PRHDT, CDR2 FYEKMQ (reference sequence). This CDR3 contains 12 residues. The V gene end was trimmed by 5 bases and the J gene end by 4 bases; junction bases not matched to a gene: 1.

V and J are TRBV6-5 and TRBJ1-5, with 8 bases identical to TRBD1. V lost 7 bases, J lost 1 base, and 3 bases stayed unmatched. The CDR3 has 14 amino acids. Germline loops: CDR1 MNHEY, CDR2 SVGAGI. CDR3 region: CASKGTGSNQPQHF. The CDR3 bases are TGTGCCAGCAAAGGGACAGGCAGCAATCAGCCCCAGCATTTT.

V gene TRBV19 combines with J gene TRBJ2-1; tentative D call: TRBD2 (6 bases). The CDR3 extends over 15 amino acids. Looked up from germline, CDR1 is LNHDA and CDR2 is SQIVND (reference sequence). Trimming pared 3 bases from V and 2 bases from J, leaving 11 bases between. CDR3 loop: CASSISGVTYNEQFF. CDR3 nucleotides: TGTGCCAGTAGTATTAGCGGTGTTACCTACAATGAGCAGTTCTTC.

V usage is TRBV2 and J usage is TRBJ2-3; 7 bases map to TRBD2. The V and J ends lost 3 bases and 5 bases, in that order; junction bases with no gene match: 5. The CDR3 consists of 14 residues. Germline V gene sequence: CDR1 SNHLY, CDR2 FYNNEI. As DNA, the CDR3 is TGTGCCAGCAGTGAGGAGGGAGGGGAAGATACGCAGTATTTT. It specifies CASSEEGGEDTQYF. The full variable domain, with the rest looked up from reference TRBV2 and TRBJ2-3, is EPEVTQTPSHQVTQMGQEVILRCVPISNHLYFYWYRQILGQKVEFLVSFYNNEISEKSEIFDDQFSVERPDGSNFTLKIRSTKLEDSAMYFCASSEEGGEDTQYFGPGTRLTVL.

This chain uses TRBV6-1 with TRBJ1-1; the D is unclear. The CDR3 sequence is 13 residues long. Looked up from germline, CDR1 is MNHNS and CDR2 is SASEGT. Trimming pared 10 bases from V and 0 bases from J, leaving 12 bases between. CDR3 sequence (DNA): TGTGCCATCTCACGGCAAGTGAACACTGAAGCTTTCTTT. Its protein product is CAISRQVNTEAFF.

This clone was found a few times. The chain couples TRBV30 to TRBJ1-1, with a weak D call TRBD1 (5 bases). With 8 bases removed from V and 5 bases from J, the gap between germline ends came to 18 bases. This CDR3 is built from 13 residues. Germline V gene data show CDR1 as GTSNPN and CDR2 as SVGIG (reference sequence). This CDR3 is CAREGQGGTEAFF. Here the CDR3 DNA reads TGTGCCCGGGAAGGGCAGGGTGGAACTGAAGCTTTCTTT.

CDR3 sequence (DNA): TGTGCCAGCAGTACGACTTTGGGACTAGCGGGCTACGAGCAGTACTTC. It encodes CASSTTLGLAGYEQYF. The chain uses TRBV27 and TRBJ2-7, with 12 bases matching TRBD2. The CDR3 is 16 residues long. The V gene's germline CDR1 is MNHEY and CDR2 SMNVEV (reference sequence). V was pared by 5 bases and J by 3 bases, with 8 bases of the junction left unmatched.

For the CDR3, the DNA is TGTGCCAGCTCACCGGACCAGAAGGCCATTACTCGGTACTTC. Residues: CASSPDQKAITRYF. The V call is TRBV18, the J call TRBJ2-7; D uncertain. Trimming pared 3 bases from V and 12 bases from J, leaving 21 bases between. This CDR3 is built from 14 residues. Germline CDR1 and CDR2: KGHSH and LQKENI.

V usage is TRBV5-6 and J usage is TRBJ1-2; TRBD1 matches 9 bases. Germline V lookup: CDR1 SGHDT, CDR2 YYEEEE. The CDR3 has 16 amino acids. Germline trimming cut 0 bases from V and 4 bases from J; bases unmatched to any gene: 7. This CDR3 reads CASSLEGQGGIYGYTF. The CDR3 DNA sequence: TGTGCCAGCAGCTTGGAGGGACAGGGAGGGATCTATGGCTACACCTTC.

This clone has more than one count but fewer than ten. This chain uses TRBV7-8 with TRBJ2-2; no reliable D call. The CDR3 has 16 residues. CDR1 SGHVS and CDR2 FQNEAQ come from the germline V gene. Trimming removed 2 bases at V and 1 base at J, with 11 bases between. CDR3 bases: TGTGCCAGCAGCTTATGGCTAAGAATGAACACCGGGGAGCTGTTTTTT. Translation gives CASSLWLRMNTGELFF.

The chain couples TRBV5-6 to TRBJ1-2; D possibly corresponds to TRBD1 (6 bases). With 4 bases removed from V and 3 bases from J, the gap between germline ends came to 16 bases. Germline V gives CDR1 SGHDT, CDR2 YYEEEE. The CDR3 loop spans 15 amino acids. The CDR3: CASSPDRTIDYGYTF. The CDR3 region has the DNA TGTGCCAGCAGCCCTGACAGGACAATCGACTATGGCTACACCTTC. Full variable domain (remainder filled in from reference TRBV5-6 and TRBJ1-2): DAGVTQSPTHLIKTRGQQVTLRCSPKSGHDTVSWYQQALGQGPQFIFQYYEEEERQRGNFPDRFSGHQFPNYSSELNVNALLLGDSALYLCASSPDRTIDYGYTFGSGTRLTVV.

The chain is built from TRBV5-1 and TRBJ1-1, with D hard to call. Germline V CDR1 and CDR2: SGHRS, YFSETQ. CDR3 length: 14 amino acids. Trimming removed 4 bases from V and 6 bases from J, with 16 bases in between. CDR3 sequence: CASSGYTLDAEAFF. The CDR3 DNA is TGCGCCAGCAGCGGATACACCTTGGACGCTGAAGCTTTCTTT.

J is TRBJ2-5 and V is TRBV10-3; D possibly uses TRBD1 or TRBD2 (5 bases each). The ends were cut back, 0 bases at V and 2 bases at J, with 7 bases in the middle. Germline V lookup: CDR1 ENHRY, CDR2 SYGVKD. The CDR3 spans 14 residues. The DNA for the CDR3 is TGTGCCATCAGTGAGTCGGGACCGCAAGAGACCCAGTACTTC. Its translation is CAISESGPQETQYF.

The chain joins TRBV11-2 to TRBJ2-1; TRBD1 aligns across 10 bases. Per the germline V gene, CDR1 is SGHAT and CDR2 is FQNNGV. The CDR3 loop spans 16 amino acids. V lost 4 bases and J lost 2; bases outside the gene matches: 5. Here the CDR3 DNA reads TGTGCCAGCAGCTCACGAGGACAGGGGGCCTACAATGAGCAGTTCTTC. Translated, it gives CASSSRGQGAYNEQFF.

The J gene is TRBJ2-7, the V gene TRBV18, with TRBD1 matching 7 bases. The CDR3 loop spans 15 amino acids. Germline lookup yields CDR1 KGHSH and CDR2 LQKENI. J lost 5 bases, V lost 0 bases, and 7 bases had no gene match. The CDR3 sequence is CASSPPIRQGDEQYF. The CDR3 nucleotides are TGTGCCAGCTCACCACCGATCCGACAGGGAGACGAGCAGTACTTC.

This chain links TRBV7-9 with TRBJ2-5; D uncertain. V dropped 6 bases and J dropped 4 bases, with 12 bases sitting between them. The germline gives CDR1 SEHNR, CDR2 FQNEAQ (reference sequence). This CDR3 has 13 residues. In DNA, the CDR3 is TGTGCCAGCAGGCAAGGACCCGGAGAGACCCAGTACTTC. Translating gives CASRQGPGETQYF.

The V call is TRBV10-3, the J call TRBJ1-5; a possible D gene is TRBD1 (5 bases). Germline-derived CDR1 and CDR2 are ENHRY and SYGVKD. Trimming removed 6 bases at V and 3 bases at J, with 9 bases between. The CDR3 consists of 13 residues. CDR3 in amino acids: CAIRQGLNQPQHF. In DNA, the CDR3 is TGTGCCATCAGGCAGGGACTCAATCAGCCCCAGCATTTT.

The chain recombines TRBV2 with TRBJ2-1; TRBD2 matches 13 bases. CDR3 length: 17 amino acids. V was pared by 4 bases and J by 8 bases, with 11 bases of the junction left unmatched. Germline CDR1 is SNHLY and CDR2 is FYNNEI. This chain's CDR3 is CASSATSGRADLDEQFF. Written as DNA, the CDR3 is TGTGCCAGCAGTGCAACTAGCGGGAGGGCCGATTTGGATGAGCAGTTCTTC.

The rearrangement links TRBV19 to TRBJ2-6; D may be TRBD1 or TRBD2 (5 bases each). Germline CDR1 reads LNHDA; CDR2 reads SQIVND (reference sequence). The CDR3 contains 16 residues. Trimming left V 3 bases short and J 0 bases short, with 9 bases between. As DNA, the CDR3 is TGTGCCAGTAGTATGTGGGGGACCTCTGGGGCCAACGTCCTGACTTTC. Its translation is CASSMWGTSGANVLTF.

V gene TRBV11-2 combines with J gene TRBJ2-7, with D possibly matching TRBD2 (6 bases). Trimming shortened V by 7 bases and J by 0 bases, and 13 bases separated the two germline ends. The CDR3 runs 14 residues. Germline values: CDR1 SGHAT, CDR2 FQNNGV. CDR3 DNA: TGTGCCAGCACACTCGGAGGGAGCTCCTACGAGCAGTACTTC. This sequence encodes CASTLGGSSYEQYF.

The rearrangement uses TRBV5-1 and TRBJ1-2, with TRBD1 as a possible D gene (6 bases). CDR1 and CDR2 from the germline V gene are SGHRS and YFSETQ. The CDR3 is 15 amino acids. The ends were cut back, 2 bases at V and 1 base at J, with 12 bases in the middle. The DNA of the CDR3 is TGCGCCAGCAGCTTCGCGACAGGAAATAACTATGGCTACACCTTC. Translating gives CASSFATGNNYGYTF.